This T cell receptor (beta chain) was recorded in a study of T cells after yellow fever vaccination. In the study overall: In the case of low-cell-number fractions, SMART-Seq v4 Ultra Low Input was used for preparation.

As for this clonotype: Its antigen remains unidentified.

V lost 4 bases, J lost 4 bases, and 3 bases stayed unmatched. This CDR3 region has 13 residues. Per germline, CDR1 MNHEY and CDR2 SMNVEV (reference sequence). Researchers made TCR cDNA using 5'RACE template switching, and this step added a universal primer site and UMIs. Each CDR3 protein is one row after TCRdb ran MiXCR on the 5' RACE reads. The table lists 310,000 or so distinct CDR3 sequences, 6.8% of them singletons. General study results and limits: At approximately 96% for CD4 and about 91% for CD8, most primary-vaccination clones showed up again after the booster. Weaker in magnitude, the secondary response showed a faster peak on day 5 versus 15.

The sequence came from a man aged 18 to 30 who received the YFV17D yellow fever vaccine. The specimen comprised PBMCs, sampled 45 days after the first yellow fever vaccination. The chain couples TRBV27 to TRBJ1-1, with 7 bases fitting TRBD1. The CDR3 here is CASSSPGGTEAFF. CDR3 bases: TGTGCCAGCAGTTCCCCAGGGGGCACTGAAGCTTTCTTT.